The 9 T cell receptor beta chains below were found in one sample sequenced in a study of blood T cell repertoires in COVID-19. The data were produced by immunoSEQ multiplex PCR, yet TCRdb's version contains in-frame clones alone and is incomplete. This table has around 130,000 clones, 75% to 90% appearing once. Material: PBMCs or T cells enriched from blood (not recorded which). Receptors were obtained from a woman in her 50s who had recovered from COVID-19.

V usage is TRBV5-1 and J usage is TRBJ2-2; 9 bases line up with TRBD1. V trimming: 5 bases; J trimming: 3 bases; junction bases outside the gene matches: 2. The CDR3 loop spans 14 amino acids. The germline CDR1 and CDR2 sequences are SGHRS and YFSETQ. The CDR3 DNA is TGCGCCAGCAGAAGACAGGGGGACACCGGGGAGCTGTTTTTT. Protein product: CASRRQGDTGELFF.

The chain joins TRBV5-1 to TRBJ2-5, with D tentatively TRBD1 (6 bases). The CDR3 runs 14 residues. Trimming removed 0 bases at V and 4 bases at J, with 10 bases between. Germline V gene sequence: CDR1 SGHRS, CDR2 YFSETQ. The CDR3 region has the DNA TGCGCCAGCAGCTTGGACAGGGTCCCAGAGACCCAGTACTTC. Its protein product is CASSLDRVPETQYF.

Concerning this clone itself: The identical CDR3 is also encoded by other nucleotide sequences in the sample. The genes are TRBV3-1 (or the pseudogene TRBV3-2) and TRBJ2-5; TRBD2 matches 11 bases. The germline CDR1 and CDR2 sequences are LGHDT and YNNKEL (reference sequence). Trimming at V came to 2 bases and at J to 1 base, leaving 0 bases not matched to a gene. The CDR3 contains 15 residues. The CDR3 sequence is CASSQLAGGQETQYF. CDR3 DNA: TGTGCCAGCAGCCAACTAGCGGGGGGCCAAGAGACCCAGTACTTC.

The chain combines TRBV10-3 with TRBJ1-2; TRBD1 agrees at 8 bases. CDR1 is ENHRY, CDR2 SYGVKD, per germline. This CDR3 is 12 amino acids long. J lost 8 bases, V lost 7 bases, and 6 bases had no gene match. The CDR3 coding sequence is TGTGCCATCACTATGGACAGGGACGGCTACACCTTC. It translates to CAITMDRDGYTF.

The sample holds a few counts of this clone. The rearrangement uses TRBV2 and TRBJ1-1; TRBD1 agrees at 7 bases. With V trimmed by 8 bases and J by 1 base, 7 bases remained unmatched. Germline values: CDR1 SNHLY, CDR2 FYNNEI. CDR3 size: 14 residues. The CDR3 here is CASVETGRNTEAFF. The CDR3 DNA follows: TGTGCCAGCGTAGAGACAGGGAGGAACACTGAAGCTTTCTTT.

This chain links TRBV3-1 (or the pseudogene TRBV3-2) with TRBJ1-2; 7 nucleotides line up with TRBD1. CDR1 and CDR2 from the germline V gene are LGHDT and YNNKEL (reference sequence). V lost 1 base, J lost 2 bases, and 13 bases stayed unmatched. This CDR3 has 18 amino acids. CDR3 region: CASSQAPGGISGNYGYTF. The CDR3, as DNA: TGTGCCAGCAGCCAAGCCCCAGGGGGTATCTCAGGGAACTATGGCTACACCTTC.

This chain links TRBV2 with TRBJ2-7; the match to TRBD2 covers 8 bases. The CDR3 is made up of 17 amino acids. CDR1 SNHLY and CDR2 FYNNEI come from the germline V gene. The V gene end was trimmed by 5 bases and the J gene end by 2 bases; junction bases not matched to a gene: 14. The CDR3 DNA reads TGTGCCAGCAGTTCTATCTTGTCCGGGGGGGCGACCTACGAGCAGTACTTC. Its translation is CASSSILSGGATYEQYF.

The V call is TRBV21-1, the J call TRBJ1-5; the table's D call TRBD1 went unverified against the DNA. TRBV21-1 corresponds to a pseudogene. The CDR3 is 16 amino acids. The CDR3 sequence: CASIRCFDREYQPQHF. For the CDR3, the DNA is TGTGCCAGCATCCGCTGCTTCGACAGGGAGTATCAGCCCCAGCATTTT.

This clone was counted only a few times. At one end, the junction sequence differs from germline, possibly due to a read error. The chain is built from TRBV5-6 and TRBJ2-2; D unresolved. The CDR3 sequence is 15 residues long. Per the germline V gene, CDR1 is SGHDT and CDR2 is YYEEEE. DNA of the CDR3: TGTGCCAGCACCTTGGGGTTACAGAGCACCGGGGAGCTGTTTTTT. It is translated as CASTLGLQSTGELFF.